The 11 T cell receptor beta chains below come from one sample, sequenced in a study of cytomegalovirus exposure and HLA in healthy donors (dated by TCRdb to the late 2010s). Receptor amplification or capture employed the immunoSEQ multiplex PCR assay. For the multiplex PCR, a mixture combining 60 forward primers for TCR Vbeta segments and 13 reverse primers for TCR Jbeta segments was used. TCRdb retrieved this table from immuneACCESS and kept in-frame rearrangements only. Not all clones are present; in checked studies, unresolved V genes account for under half, and no reason is known for the remainder. Across this sample there are fewer than 100,000 clones, with around 80% seen only once. The ten largest clones capture about 2.7% of the sample. What was sequenced was PBMCs. These receptor sequences come from a male donor in good health and CMV-seropositive.

The V call is TRBV5-4, the J call TRBJ2-3; tentative D call: TRBD2 (5 bases). V dropped 1 base and J dropped 0 bases, with 9 bases sitting between them. Per the germline V gene, CDR1 is SGHNT and CDR2 is YYREEE (reference sequence). The CDR3 loop spans 15 amino acids. The CDR3 is CASSLISDSTDTQYF. DNA of the CDR3: TGTGCCAGCAGCTTGATTAGCGACAGCACAGATACGCAGTATTTT.

This clone showed up just a few times. The rearrangement uses TRBV27 and TRBJ1-2; no firm D call. The CDR3 is 15 residues long. Trimming pared 5 bases from V and 5 bases from J, leaving 18 bases between. Germline V lookup: CDR1 MNHEY, CDR2 SMNVEV (reference sequence). The CDR3 loop reads CASSATPGGIYGYTF. As DNA, the CDR3 is TGTGCCAGCAGTGCAACTCCGGGAGGAATTTATGGCTACACCTTC.

J is TRBJ1-2 and V is TRBV14; 11 bases line up with TRBD1. V lost 1 base, J lost 3 bases, and 1 base stayed unmatched. The germline V gene has CDR1 SGHDN and CDR2 FVKESK. The CDR3 is 15 residues long. Here the CDR3 reads CASSQGTGGYYGYTF. The CDR3 region has the DNA TGTGCCAGCAGCCAAGGGACAGGGGGCTACTATGGCTACACCTTC.

V and J are TRBV5-4 and TRBJ1-1; D not certain. This CDR3 spans 12 amino acids. V lost 2 bases and J 2 bases, leaving 4 bases between the germline ends. CDR1 and CDR2 (germline): SGHNT, YYREEE (reference sequence). The CDR3 DNA reads TGTGCCAGCAGCTTCCCAAACACTGAAGCTTTCTTT. It is translated as CASSFPNTEAFF.

A few counts support this clone. The genes are TRBV4-1 and TRBJ2-1; possible D gene TRBD2, 5 bases. Trimming removed 0 bases from V and 4 bases from J, with 16 bases in between. The CDR3 is made up of 17 amino acids. Germline V CDR1 and CDR2: MGHRA, YSYEKL. CDR3 sequence reads: CASSQDLGGPPYNEQFF. CDR3 nucleotides: TGCGCCAGCAGCCAAGATTTAGGCGGGCCCCCTTACAATGAGCAGTTCTTC.

The chain couples TRBV7-2 to TRBJ2-1; TRBD1 matches at 9 bases. The CDR3 has 16 amino acids. Germline assignment: CDR1 SGHTA and CDR2 FQGNSA. V dropped 5 bases and J dropped 7; count of bases not matched to a gene: 12. The CDR3 sequence is CASSASGQGRRNEQFF. CDR3 nucleotides: TGTGCCAGCAGCGCCTCGGGACAGGGTCGAAGGAATGAGCAGTTCTTC.

This clone was seen a few times. The chain combines TRBV10-2 with TRBJ2-1; D is unclear. The CDR3 is made up of 13 amino acids. V lost 10 bases and J lost 0, with 10 bases in between. Per germline, CDR1 WSHSY and CDR2 SAAADI. CDR3 in amino acids: CATASTSYNEQFF. Here the CDR3 DNA reads TGCGCCACTGCGAGTACCTCCTACAATGAGCAGTTCTTC.

The V gene is TRBV27, the J gene TRBJ1-3; 7 bases line up with TRBD1. CDR3 size: 20 residues. Per germline, CDR1 MNHEY and CDR2 SMNVEV (reference sequence). J gave up 8 bases and V 6 bases, and 28 bases lay outside the gene matches. The CDR3 spells CASSFYPLQAERFTGDTIYF. The CDR3 nucleotides read TGTGCCAGCAGCTTCTATCCCCTGCAGGCCGAGAGGTTCACAGGGGACACCATATATTTT.

The rearrangement uses TRBV21-1 and TRBJ2-1; TRBD1 is taken as the D call from the table, unchecked against the DNA. TRBV21-1 is deemed a pseudogene. This CDR3 has 17 amino acids. In DNA, the CDR3 is TGTGCCAGCAGCAAAGACCGAAATACAGGGATTTCCAATGAGCAGTTCTTC. It specifies CASSKDRNTGISNEQFF.

In DNA, the CDR3 is TGTGCCAGCAGCGAAGTCGGGAACACTGAAGCTTTCTTT. This sequence encodes CASSEVGNTEAFF. The chain combines TRBV7-9 with TRBJ1-1; no firm D call. The germline V gene has CDR1 SEHNR and CDR2 FQNEAQ (reference sequence). The CDR3 length is 13 residues. Trimming took 5 bases from V and 1 from J, leaving 8 bases between them.

The chain is built from TRBV7-7 and TRBJ2-5; 7 bases line up with TRBD1. J was trimmed by 4 bases and V by 3 bases; bases with no gene match: 8. Germline loops: CDR1 SSHAT, CDR2 FNYEAQ (reference sequence). This CDR3 has 15 amino acids. The CDR3 DNA reads as TGTGCCAGCAGCTTGGGTGACAGGGTGAGAGAGACCCAGTACTTC. Its protein product is CASSLGDRVRETQYF.